Listed below are T cell receptor beta chains from one sample, sequenced in a study of cytomegalovirus exposure and HLA in healthy donors. Clones were read by immunoSEQ multiplex PCR, and TCRdb kept only the in-frame ones, dropping some. The table for this sample gives 70,000 to 80,000 clones. The sequenced sample was PBMCs. These receptors were collected from a man in his forties or fifties in good health and CMV-seronegative. CDR3s leave out the opening cysteine and the closing phenylalanine or tryptophan.

>TRBJ2-7|TRBV19
ASSSEILYEQY
>TRBJ2-3|TRBV27
ASGGDFLRTDTQY
>TRBJ1-2|TRBV30
AGRLQGATNYGYT
>TRBJ1-1|TRBV30
AWSARGGGGYTEAF
>.|TRBV19
ASSLDRQRSYEQY
>TRBJ1-6|TRBV6-5
ASSYSTTAYNSPLH
>TRBJ1-1|TRBV28
ASSVGTPGSAEAF
>TRBJ2-7|TRBV28
ASATSGDVYEQY
>TRBJ1-1|TRBV19
ASSPRDTNTEAF
>TRBJ2-1|TRBV11-2
ASRRTSGSSSYNEQF
>TRBJ1-5|TRBV5-1
ASSPDGGLGNQPQH
>TRBJ2-5|TRBV6-5
ASSYFVAGAQETQY
>TRBJ2-7|TRBV7-6
ASSLASATGTSYEQY
>TRBJ1-2|TRBV6-5
ASSWTFGYT
>TRBJ1-6|TRBV19
ASSLQSYNSPLH
>TRBJ2-2|TRBV28
ASSPGGANTGELF
>TRBJ1-6|TRBV6-5
ASSQGQGEPSPLH
>TRBJ1-5|TRBV18
ASSRQPYSNQPQH
>TRBJ2-7|TRBV4-1
ASSQPGQGASYEQY
>TRBJ1-2|TRBV7-9
ASSLPGQDLYGYT
>TRBJ1-1|TRBV19
ASQGTEAF
>TRBJ2-5|TRBV7-2
ASREGAGLQETQY
>TRBJ2-2|TRBV7-9
ASRGQGDTGELF
>TRBJ1-2|TRBV2
ASSAQGPYGYT
>TRBJ2-5|TRBV12-5
ASGSGSGLQETQY
>TRBJ1-6|TRBV7-6
ASSSRTGNNSPLH
>TRBJ1-1|TRBV9
ASSVFDSTFGNTEAF
>TRBJ1-6|TRBV9
ASRGGQAGSPLH
>TRBJ2-5|TRBV6-8
ASSYGAGGSQETQY
>TRBJ1-2|TRBV6-5
ASSIANYGYT
>TRBJ2-5|TRBV9
ASSDGTGGETQY
>TRBJ2-5|TRBV7-2
ASSRRQGRETQY
>TRBJ1-6|TRBV9
ASSVTGEGSPLH
>TRBJ2-5|TRBV6-1
ASSGTGGWETQY
>TRBJ2-7|TRBV27
ASSREGLAGTYEQY
>TRBJ1-2|TRBV6-4
ASSPREGNGYT
>TRBJ1-5|TRBV28
ASNVQGMEPQH
>TRBJ2-1|TRBV9
ASSPDGTGAPSEQF
>TRBJ1-5|TRBV10-3
AIRGQSNQPQH
>TRBJ2-5|TRBV6-1
ASRGGQGRETQY
>TRBJ2-5|TRBV5-1
ASSLGGEETQY
>TRBJ2-1|TRBV29-1
SVGHDRGGDNEQF
>TRBJ2-1|TRBV18
ASSPPSAGGSYNEQF
>TRBJ1-1|TRBV7-2
ASSLGQGKTAF
>TRBJ1-3|TRBV18
ASSPWGGNTIY
>TRBJ1-6|TRBV10-3
AISGQDRANSPLH
>TRBJ2-1|TRBV28
ASRTSVPIYNEQF
>TRBJ1-1|TRBV2
ASSEWKLEAF
>TRBJ2-7|TRBV6-5
ASSYSTGVMGYEQY
>TRBJ2-7|TRBV30
AWSRITGGSTPQY
>TRBJ2-4|TRBV7-2
ASSLGGPWENIQY
>TRBJ2-1|TRBV11-2
ASSSQRGLGGKSDEQF
>TRBJ2-1|TRBV7-2
ASSSHPRQESSYNEQF